The T cell receptor (beta chain) described here comes from a study of Graves' ophthalmopathy and Graves' hyperthyroidism. Overall study findings and caveats: Blood also harbored most expanded thyroid clonotypes above 0.001 frequency. The model predicted ophthalmopathy progression with more than 70% sensitivity and less than 80% specificity.

Moderate-to-severe activity, CAS ≥3, NOSPECS ≥4 and duration under 3 months were recorded for donors with ophthalmopathy. The germline V and J ends were trimmed by 3 bases and 4 bases, with 24 bases remaining between them. The germline V gene has CDR1 MDHEN and CDR2 SYDVKM. CDR3 length: 18 amino acids. TCR beta CDR3 regions were amplified from RNA transcripts. First-round RT-PCR relied on HTBI primers, and a second-round multiplex PCR came next. TCRdb ran MiXCR on the multiplex PCR reads and lists one entry per CDR3 protein. The sample contains about 220,000 distinct CDR3 sequences, 20% to 25% of which appear only once. This clonotype was recorded at least ten times. Its target is unknown.

This clonotype originated in a woman between 50 and 59 years old with Graves' ophthalmopathy. This chain uses TRBV28 with TRBJ2-5, with D possibly called TRBD1 or TRBD2 (5 bases each). Sequencing was performed on peripheral blood. The CDR3: CASSFILGRDGDRETQYF. For the CDR3, the DNA is TGTGCCAGCAGTTTTATCCTCGGACGGGACGGGGATAGAGAGACCCAGTACTTC.